This TCR beta chain appears in the sequencing data of a study of T cell changes during pregnancy in multiple sclerosis. Clones were sequenced by immunoSEQ multiplex PCR, and TCRdb holds only the in-frame ones, with some missing. The sample includes more than 65,000 clones, roughly 90% of them seen just once. The table lists this clone with a count of one. The CDR3 extends over 15 amino acids. The germline CDR1 and CDR2 sequences are SEHNR and FQNEAQ (reference sequence). V was pared by 3 bases and J by 2 bases, with 2 bases of the junction left unmatched. V gene TRBV7-9 combines with J gene TRBJ1-2; 11 positions match TRBD1. This clonotype was obtained from a female donor in good health, enrolled as a control in a pregnancy study. This specimen consisted of peripheral blood, obtained after pregnancy. CDR3 residues: CASSFGTGGNYGYTF. The CDR3 region has the DNA TGTGCCAGCAGCTTCGGGACAGGGGGGAACTATGGCTACACCTTC. The full variable domain, its missing parts supplied by reference TRBV7-9 and TRBJ1-2, is DTGVSQNPRHKITKRGQNVTFRCDPISEHNRLYWYRQTLGQGPEFLTYFQNEAQLEKSRLLSDRFSAERPKGSFSTLEIQRTEQGDSAMYLCASSFGTGGNYGYTFGSGTRLTVV.